The 14 T cell receptor beta chains listed next were all sequenced from one sample in a study of molecular identifiers for immune sequencing clone quantification. MiXCR was run by TCRdb on the PCR reads, yielding one entry per CDR3 protein. The table has around 460,000 distinct CDR3 sequences, approximately 25% seen once. Sequences were obtained from naive CD8+ T cells from blood, with Jurkat cell RNA spiked in. Subset of the sample: FACS-sorted CD8+CD4-CCR7+CD45RA+ naive T cells. The receptor set was obtained from a human donor in good health. Some libraries in this study had Jurkat cell RNA spiked in.

This clonotype was counted only a few times. The gene calls are TRBV20-1 and TRBJ2-3; no clear D. CDR3 length: 16 residues. Germline CDR1 is DFQATT and CDR2 is SNEGSKA (reference sequence). V lost 4 bases and J lost 3, with 20 bases in between. The CDR3 DNA is TGCAGTGCTAATGGCAACCCTTTCTCACGGACAGATACGCAGTATTTT. Its translation: CSANGNPFSRTDTQYF.

This clonotype was observed a handful of times. CDR3 nucleotide sequence: TGTGCCAGTAGTGAACCAGACAGGTCGAGCTCCTACGAGCAGTACTTC. Protein sequence: CASSEPDRSSSYEQYF. The J gene is TRBJ2-7, the V gene TRBV19, with D perhaps TRBD1 (6 bases). The V end lost 5 bases, the J end lost 0 bases, and 17 bases lay between the germline ends. This CDR3 is 16 amino acids long. Germline V gene sequence: CDR1 LNHDA, CDR2 SQIVND (reference sequence). Full variable domain (missing parts from reference TRBV19 and TRBJ2-7): DGGITQSPKYLFRKEGQNVTLSCEQNLNHDAMYWYRQDPGQGLRLIYYSQIVNDFQKGDIAEGYSVSREKKESFPLTVTSAQKNPTAFYLCASSEPDRSSSYEQYFGPGTRLTVT.

This clonotype was counted many times. J is TRBJ2-5 and V is TRBV10-2; 10 bases map to TRBD2. The CDR3 sequence is 14 residues long. After removal of 8 bases from V and 3 bases from J, the junction contained 6 bases not matched to a gene. In germline, CDR1 is WSHSY, CDR2 SAAADI. In nucleotides, the CDR3 is TGCGCCAGCTCGGCTAGCGGGGGTAAAGAGACCCAGTACTTC. It encodes CASSASGGKETQYF.

Comments on this clonotype: One end of the junction varies from germline; a read error may be responsible. The V gene is TRBV7-2, the J gene TRBJ2-1, with TRBD2 matching over 14 bases. Germline V gives CDR1 SGHTA, CDR2 FQGNSA. This CDR3 has 18 amino acids. The CDR3 sequence is CASNPMGGGLAGVREQFF. The CDR3 DNA reads TGTGCTAGCAACCCCATGGGGGGGGGACTAGCGGGAGTCCGTGAGCAGTTCTTC.

The CDR3 DNA is TGTGCCAGCAGCTTACAGGGACAGGGCGACACTGAAGCTTTCTTT. Protein product: CASSLQGQGDTEAFF. V is TRBV9 and J is TRBJ1-1, with TRBD1 matching 9 bases. Germline loops: CDR1 SGDLS, CDR2 YYNGEE. With 4 bases clipped from V and 3 bases from J, the junction kept 7 bases outside the gene matches. The CDR3 spans 15 residues.

The J gene is TRBJ2-1, the V gene TRBV30; weak D call: TRBD1 (5 bases). Between the trimmed V and J ends, which lost 0 bases and 14 bases, there was a span of 14 bases. The CDR3 loop spans 12 amino acids. From germline, CDR1 is GTSNPN and CDR2 SVGIG (reference sequence). The CDR3 spells CAWSVLQGEKFF. The CDR3 DNA sequence: TGTGCCTGGAGTGTACTGCAGGGCGAGAAGTTCTTC.

The chain combines TRBV30 with TRBJ2-7; tentative D call: TRBD1 (5 bases). The V gene's germline CDR1 is GTSNPN and CDR2 SVGIG (reference sequence). The CDR3 totals 13 residues. Trimming stripped 3 bases from V and 3 bases from J, with 12 bases between. CDR3 sequence reads: CAWRGPRDYEQYF. The CDR3 nucleotides are TGTGCCTGGAGAGGTCCCAGGGACTACGAGCAGTACTTC. Looking up the rest from reference TRBV30 and TRBJ2-7 gives the full variable domain: SQTIHQWPATLVQPVGSPLSLECTVEGTSNPNLYWYRQAAGRGLQLLFYSVGIGQISSEVPQNLSASRPQDRQFILSSKKLLLSDSGFYLCAWRGPRDYEQYFGPGTRLTVT.

This clonotype was found a few times. The chain recombines TRBV9 with TRBJ1-1; D is undetermined. The CDR3 is made up of 14 amino acids. Germline V gene lookup returns CDR1 SGDLS and CDR2 YYNGEE. V was trimmed by 4 bases and J by 4 bases, leaving 14 bases between them. This chain's CDR3 is CASSPASGSTEAFF. In DNA form, the CDR3 reads TGTGCCAGCAGCCCGGCTTCTGGGAGCACTGAAGCTTTCTTT.

Concerning this clonotype itself: A read error may account for a junction end that differs from germline. This rearrangement joins TRBV15 to TRBJ1-6, with a tentative D call TRBD1 (5 bases). CDR3 length: 15 amino acids. The V gene's germline CDR1 is LNHNV and CDR2 YYDKDF (reference sequence). The CDR3 DNA reads TGTGCCACCAGCAGAGACCAGGGTTATACTTCACCCCTCCACTTT. Encoded protein: CATSRDQGYTSPLHF.

The rearrangement links TRBV5-4 to TRBJ1-1; D perhaps matches TRBD1 (6 bases). Germline CDR1 and CDR2: SGHNT and YYREEE (reference sequence). The CDR3 is made up of 14 amino acids. V gave up 10 bases and J gave up 4 bases, with 20 bases separating them. The CDR3: CASGDKTGSTEAFF. The DNA for the CDR3 is TGTGCCTCAGGGGATAAAACAGGGAGCACTGAAGCTTTCTTT.

This clonotype was observed a few times. V is TRBV19 and J is TRBJ2-3; 11 nucleotides match TRBD2. Germline V CDR1 and CDR2: LNHDA, SQIVND (reference sequence). The CDR3 is 17 residues long. Trimming cost V 7 bases and J 6 bases; bases outside gene matches: 15. This CDR3 reads CASNSGTSGRVLDTQYF. For the CDR3, the DNA is TGTGCCAGTAATTCAGGGACTAGCGGCCGTGTTTTGGATACGCAGTATTTT.

With regard to this clonotype: A much larger clone differs from this one at a single base, so this may be a read error. This rearrangement joins TRBV29-1 to TRBJ2-7; D gene unclear. Trimming removed 6 bases at V and 8 bases at J, with 14 bases between. The V gene's germline CDR1 is SQVTM and CDR2 ANQGSEA. This CDR3 has 11 residues. The CDR3 loop reads CSVPAGVQQYF. CDR3 nucleotide sequence: TGCAGCGTCCCCGCTGGGGTCCAGCAGTACTTC.

V usage is TRBV18 and J usage is TRBJ1-1; D ambiguous. Trimming shortened V by 2 bases and J by 7 bases, and 11 bases separated the two germline ends. The CDR3 runs to 13 residues. Germline values: CDR1 KGHSH, CDR2 LQKENI. CDR3 region: CASSPISGDEAFF. The DNA for the CDR3 is TGTGCCAGCTCACCAATTTCAGGAGATGAAGCTTTCTTT.

The chain links TRBV3-1 to TRBJ2-1; tentatively, D is TRBD2 (6 bases). V was trimmed by 4 bases and J by 4 bases, leaving 14 bases between them. The germline V gene has CDR1 LGHDT and CDR2 YNNKEL (reference sequence). The CDR3 sequence is 15 residues long. The CDR3 spells CASSLGLYLYNEQFF. CDR3 sequence (DNA): TGTGCCAGCAGCCTGGGACTCTACCTTTACAATGAGCAGTTCTTC.